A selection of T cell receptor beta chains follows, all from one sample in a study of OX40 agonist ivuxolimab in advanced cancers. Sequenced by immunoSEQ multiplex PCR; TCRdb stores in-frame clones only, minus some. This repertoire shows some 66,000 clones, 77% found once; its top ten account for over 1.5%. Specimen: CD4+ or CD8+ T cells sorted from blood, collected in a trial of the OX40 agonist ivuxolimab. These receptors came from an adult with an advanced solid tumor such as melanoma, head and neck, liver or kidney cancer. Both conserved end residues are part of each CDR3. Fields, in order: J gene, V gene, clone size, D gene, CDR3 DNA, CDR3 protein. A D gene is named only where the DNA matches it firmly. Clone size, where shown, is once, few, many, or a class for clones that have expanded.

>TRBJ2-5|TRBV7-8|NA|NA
TGTGCCAGCAGCTTAGGTCCCCTGGAGACCCAGTACTTC
CASSLGPLETQYF
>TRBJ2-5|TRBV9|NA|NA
TGTGCCAGCAGCGCCTGGGATGGGTACCAAGAGACCCAGTACTTC
CASSAWDGYQETQYF
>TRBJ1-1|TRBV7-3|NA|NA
TGTGCCAGCAGCTTAACTCCGGATACTGAAGCTTTCTTT
CASSLTPDTEAFF
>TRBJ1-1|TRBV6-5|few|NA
TGTGCCAGCAGCCGACGGGATACTGAAGCTTTCTTT
CASSRRDTEAFF
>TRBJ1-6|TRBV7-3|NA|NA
TGTGCCAGCAGCTTACGTTACGATCCGGGTGGCTCACCCCTCCACTTT
CASSLRYDPGGSPLHF
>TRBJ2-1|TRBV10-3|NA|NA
TGTGCCATCAGTCGGACAGCCGATTCCTACAATGAGCAGTTCTTC
CAISRTADSYNEQFF
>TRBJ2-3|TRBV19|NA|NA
TGTGCCAGTAGTACCCGAAGATCAGATACGCAGTATTTT
CASSTRRSDTQYF
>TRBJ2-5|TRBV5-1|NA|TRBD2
TGCGCCAGCAGCTTGGCGGGTAGCGGGGGTCAAGAGACCCAGTACTTC
CASSLAGSGGQETQYF
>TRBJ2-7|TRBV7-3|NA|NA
TGTGCCAGCTCCCGCGGGGACTCCTACGAGCAGTACTTC
CASSRGDSYEQYF
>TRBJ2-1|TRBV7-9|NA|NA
TGTGCCAGCAGCCCGCCGAGGGGGAGCTCCTACAATGAGCAGTTCTTC
CASSPPRGSSYNEQFF